The rows below give T cell receptor beta chains drawn from one sample of a study of regulatory T cells in long-lasting Graves disease. TCRdb passed the multiplex PCR reads through MiXCR, listing each CDR3 protein once. This sample has over 350,000 distinct CDR3 sequences; around 20% occur once, and the top ten carry about 20%. The input for sequencing was peripheral blood mononuclear cells (PBMCs), taken when the disease was refractory, from a patient treated with antithyroid drugs. These receptors were obtained from a female donor with Graves disease. CDR3s include the opening cysteine and the closing phenylalanine or tryptophan. D genes are given only for firm matches. Rows give clone size only sometimes, using once, few, many, or a class for an expanded clone.

size	V	D	length	J	CDR3	DNA
NA	TRBV14	TRBD2	17	TRBJ2-1	CASSQEWREQRYNEQFF	TGTGCCAGCAGCCAAGAGTGGCGGGAGCAAAGGTACAATGAGCAGTTCTTC
NA	TRBV5-5	TRBD1	13	TRBJ2-7	CASSTGTAYEQYF	TGTGCCAGCAGCACTGGGACAGCCTACGAGCAGTACTTC
NA	TRBV6-1	NA	19	TRBJ2-6	CASSEARDQRGSGANVLTF	TGTGCCAGCAGTGAAGCGCGGGACCAACGAGGCTCTGGGGCCAACGTCCTGACTTTC
NA	TRBV20-1	TRBD1	14	TRBJ1-3	CSARMTGARNTIYF	TGCAGTGCTAGAATGACAGGGGCAAGAAACACCATATATTTT
few	TRBV6-9	NA	13	TRBJ2-7	CASSSDVTYEQYF	TGTGCCAGCAGTTCGGACGTCACCTACGAGCAGTACTTC
many	TRBV28	TRBD1	16	TRBJ1-1	CASRAATGTMNTEAFF	TGTGCCAGCAGAGCAGCGACAGGGACCATGAACACTGAAGCTTTCTTT
many	TRBV29-1	NA	14	TRBJ2-6	CSVGLGAGANVLTF	TGCAGCGTTGGACTGGGGGCTGGGGCCAACGTCCTGACTTTC
NA	TRBV5-1	NA	18	TRBJ2-6	CASSLAESDYSGANVLTF	TGCGCCAGCAGCTTGGCCGAGTCGGATTACTCTGGGGCCAACGTCCTGACTTTC
NA	TRBV18	TRBD1	13	TRBJ2-7	CAGSLRTGYEQYF	TGTGCCGGCTCACTGAGGACAGGCTACGAGCAGTACTTC
many	TRBV20-1	NA	14	TRBJ1-5	CSARAFRESQPQHF	TGCAGTGCTAGGGCGTTCCGGGAATCTCAGCCCCAGCATTTT
NA	TRBV20-1	NA	14	TRBJ1-4	CSAREGRMNEKLFF	TGCAGTGCTAGGGAGGGACGGATGAATGAAAAACTGTTTTTT
NA	TRBV30	NA	15	TRBJ1-4	CAWMETMITNEKLFF	TGTGCCTGGATGGAGACCATGATAACTAATGAAAAACTGTTTTTT
NA	TRBV20-1	NA	13	TRBJ2-7	CSAMSVPNGEQYF	TGCAGTGCTATGTCTGTCCCAAATGGCGAGCAGTACTTC
few	TRBV29-1	NA	13	TRBJ2-5	CSVVVGGGETQYF	TGCAGCGTTGTAGTAGGGGGAGGTGAGACCCAGTACTTC
few	TRBV30	NA	14	TRBJ2-7	CAWSEGTISYEQYF	TGTGCCTGGAGCGAGGGTACGATTTCCTACGAGCAGTACTTC
NA	TRBV20-1	NA	15	TRBJ1-5	CSARDPGANNQPQHF	TGCAGTGCTAGAGATCCGGGGGCGAACAATCAGCCCCAGCATTTT
many	TRBV5-5	NA	12	TRBJ1-1	CASSLEGGKAFF	TGTGCCAGCAGCTTGGAGGGGGGGAAGGCTTTCTTT
many	TRBV11-2	NA	13	TRBJ1-2	CASSLAGIYGYTF	TGTGCCAGCAGCTTAGCAGGGATCTATGGCTACACCTTC
many	TRBV5-1	NA	14	TRBJ1-1	CASRKGPVNTEAFF	TGCGCCAGCAGAAAGGGGCCAGTGAACACTGAAGCTTTCTTT
many	TRBV11-2	NA	14	TRBJ2-7	CASSLAGPTYEQYF	TGTGCCAGCAGCTTAGCGGGTCCCACCTACGAGCAGTACTTC
few	TRBV7-2	TRBD2	15	TRBJ2-1	CASSLELADRNEQFF	TGTGCCAGCAGCTTAGAACTAGCGGATCGGAATGAGCAGTTCTTC
NA	TRBV19	NA	15	TRBJ2-7	CASSIGQGPSYEQYF	TGTGCCAGTAGTATAGGTCAGGGGCCTTCCTACGAGCAGTACTTC
NA	TRBV7-9	NA	12	TRBJ2-7	CASSPGTAFFRF	TGTGCCAGCAGCCCCGGGACTGCGTTTTTTCGCTTC
NA	TRBV7-2	TRBD2	15	TRBJ2-3	CASSSGLAGVDTQYF	TGTGCCAGCAGCTCAGGACTAGCGGGAGTGGATACGCAGTATTTT
NA	TRBV6-5	NA	16	TRBJ1-1	CASSYRTGGMNTEAFF	TGTGCCAGCAGTTACCGCACGGGGGGGATGAACACTGAAGCTTTCTTT
many	TRBV2	TRBD2	14	TRBJ2-1	CASSGTSGRVWQFF	TGTGCCAGCAGTGGGACTAGCGGGAGGGTTTGGCAGTTCTTC
many	TRBV7-9	TRBD2	16	TRBJ2-5	CASSLGALAGRETQYF	TGTGCCAGCAGCTTAGGTGCGCTAGCGGGACGGGAGACCCAGTACTTC
NA	TRBV30	NA	12	TRBJ1-4	CAWRDIQEKLFF	TGTGCCTGGAGGGATATACAGGAAAAACTGTTTTTT